This T cell receptor beta chain is from a study of cytomegalovirus exposure and HLA in healthy donors (dated by TCRdb to 2016 to 2017). Regarding the research as a whole: According to a later analysis, the roughly 120 validation repertoires were produced on the same platform as the roughly 720 repertoires of the first cohort. The aim of the study was to test whether cataloging public T cell receptors could identify signatures of past pathogen exposure. Along with the approximately 600-subject first cohort, a separate validation cohort of about 110 different subjects was used. To predict cytomegalovirus infection status, the study combined high-throughput TCR immunosequencing, statistical association of individual TCRs with disease status, and machine learning. The full study reports these points: In vitro tests confirmed that a few of the cytomegalovirus-associated TCR beta chains recognize cytomegalovirus antigens. A later analysis found that TCRs clustered in the first cohort also tended to co-occur in the roughly 120 validation repertoires, with 90% to 95% of cluster scores above 0. A later analysis lacked HLA typing for the validation cohort, so it scored co-occurrence in that cohort across all 110 or so repertoires. Most TCR sequences were seen in very few donors, while some public TCRs were found in many individuals. The authors suggested that the approach could potentially be extended to other disease states and immunological phenotypes. The study listed 164 TCR beta chains as associated with cytomegalovirus. The classifier was reported to diagnose cytomegalovirus status with high specificity and sensitivity in both the original and validation cohorts.

A remark on this clone: What this receptor recognizes is not known. Per-base quality was not reported, and no clone a single base away is much larger than it.

Its CDR3 holds 14 amino acids, cysteine through phenylalanine. Only the CDR3 DNA stays, 42 bases, in frame from base 1. V sheds 6 bases and J sheds 6 bases, leaving 14 bases between their ends. CDR1 LGHNA and CDR2 YSLEER were looked up in the germline V gene. Libraries were built with the immunoSEQ multiplex PCR assay. Concerning the study's data processing: A statistical classification framework was developed to diagnose cytomegalovirus status using the catalog of TCR beta chain sequences. TCRdb took this table from immuneACCESS and kept in-frame rearrangements with V and J called. Such tables lack part of the clones; where checked against another copy, unresolved V genes explain under half of the gap, and the rest is unexplained. The V and J calls and clone size were taken over from that table, and D and trimming were inferred from the DNA. The sample yields about 170,000 clones; 80% to 90% were counted once. Approximately 2.4% of the sample is held by the ten biggest clonotypes.

The donors belonged to the validation cohort of 120 subjects, which was separate from the roughly 670-subject first cohort. The receptor chain draws on TRBV4-3 and TRBJ2-2; the D gene lacks a confident call. Sample: PBMCs. This sequence was found in a woman aged 18-29 years in good health and CMV-seronegative. The DNA sequence is as follows: TGCGCCAGCAGGGTGCAGGCAGGTCCCGGGGAGCTGTTTTTT. Translated, it gives CASRVQAGPGELFF.